A single sample is the source of the 23 T cell receptor beta chains below, sequenced in a study of blood T cell repertoires in COVID-19 (dated by TCRdb to 2019 to 2021). The library was obtained by the immunoSEQ multiplex PCR assay. TCRdb limited this immuneACCESS table to in-frame rearrangements with V and J called. A share of clones is missing; checked studies link under half to unresolved V genes, and the rest is unexplained. The sample profile shows about 65,000 clones; under 95% of them were found once. The ten biggest clones cover approximately 2.6% of the sample. Sequencing input: peripheral blood. The origin of the receptors is a man between 65 and 79 years old with active COVID-19.

V usage is TRBV19 and J usage is TRBJ2-7; 7 nucleotides align to TRBD1. The CDR3 length is 14 residues. V trimming: 8 bases; J trimming: 3 bases; junction bases outside the gene matches: 10. Looked up from germline, CDR1 is LNHDA and CDR2 is SQIVND (reference sequence). The CDR3 spells CASSRGGGLYEQYF. The CDR3 DNA is TGTGCCAGTTCAAGAGGGGGCGGACTCTACGAGCAGTACTTC.

The chain links TRBV5-1 to TRBJ1-4; 11 bases align to TRBD1. Per germline, CDR1 SGHRS and CDR2 YFSETQ. Trimming took 4 bases from V and 3 from J; bases not matched to a gene: 5. CDR3 length equals 16 residues. CDR3 region: CASSPDRGPANEKLFF. The CDR3 nucleotides are TGCGCCAGCAGCCCGGACAGGGGGCCTGCTAATGAAAAACTGTTTTTT.

The J gene is TRBJ1-6, the V gene TRBV5-1; 8 nucleotides agree with TRBD1. This CDR3 has 15 amino acids. The ends lost 4 bases at V and 6 bases at J; junction bases unmatched: 6. The germline V gene encodes CDR1 SGHRS and CDR2 YFSETQ. CDR3 coding DNA: TGCGCCAGCAGCGAGAGACAGGGGAGTAATTCACCCCTCCACTTT. This translates into CASSERQGSNSPLHF. Together with reference TRBV5-1 and TRBJ1-6, the CDR3 gives the full variable domain: KAGVTQTPRYLIKTRGQQVTLSCSPISGHRSVSWYQQTPGQGLQFLFEYFSETQRNKGNFPGRFSGRQFSNSRSEMNVSTLELGDSALYLCASSERQGSNSPLHFGNGTRLTVT.

A single count supports this clone. V gene TRBV5-6 combines with J gene TRBJ1-2; no firm D call. Germline V gene sequence: CDR1 SGHDT, CDR2 YYEEEE. CDR3 length: 15 residues. The V and J ends lost 0 bases and 5 bases respectively, with 14 bases between them. The DNA of the CDR3 is TGTGCCAGCAGCTTGGAGTCGGCGCCAGGATATGGCTACACCTTC. Translation: CASSLESAPGYGYTF. The whole variable domain, remainder taken from reference TRBV5-6 and TRBJ1-2, is DAGVTQSPTHLIKTRGQQVTLRCSPKSGHDTVSWYQQALGQGPQFIFQYYEEEERQRGNFPDRFSGHQFPNYSSELNVNALLLGDSALYLCASSLESAPGYGYTFGSGTRLTVV.

The chain combines TRBV6-4 with TRBJ2-1, with 7 bases aligning to TRBD1. Germline CDR1 reads MRHNA; CDR2 reads SNTAGT. With 6 bases clipped from V and 0 bases from J, the junction kept 5 bases outside the gene matches. The length of the CDR3 is 15 residues. The CDR3 nucleotides are TGTGCCAGCAGCGCCGGACAGGCCTCCTACAATGAGCAGTTCTTC. Protein: CASSAGQASYNEQFF.

This chain connects TRBV6-6 to TRBJ2-3; no clear D. V shed 2 bases and J shed 1 base, with 10 bases lying between them. The CDR3 runs 15 residues. CDR1 and CDR2 from the germline V gene are MNHNY and SVGAGI (reference sequence). Written as DNA, the CDR3 is TGTGCCAGCAGTTACCAGGCACCTGGCACAGATACGCAGTATTTT. Residues: CASSYQAPGTDTQYF.

The rearrangement uses TRBV19 and TRBJ2-1; weak D call: TRBD1 (5 bases). CDR3 size: 11 residues. Germline lookup yields CDR1 LNHDA and CDR2 SQIVND (reference sequence). The V and J ends lost 4 bases and 9 bases respectively, with 7 bases between them. The CDR3 nucleotides are TGTGCCAGTAGTACAGGGCCTGAGCAGTTCTTC. Its protein is CASSTGPEQFF.

The chain employs TRBV11-3 and TRBJ2-5; tentative D call: TRBD2 (7 bases). V lost 4 bases to trimming and J lost 5 bases, with 17 bases between them. The CDR3 sequence is 15 residues long. Germline CDR1 reads SGHNT; CDR2 reads YENEEA. Here the CDR3 DNA reads TGTGCCAGCAGCTACAACCTCGGGGGGCTGGAGACCCAGTACTTC. This codes for CASSYNLGGLETQYF.

The genes are TRBV6-1 and TRBJ2-1, with 8 nucleotides matching TRBD2. Germline V gene lookup returns CDR1 MNHNS and CDR2 SASEGT. This CDR3 is built from 14 residues. V lost 3 bases to trimming and J lost 9 bases; unmatched junction nucleotides: 7. CDR3 DNA sequence: TGTGCCAGCAGTGAGCGGGGGGTCGTAGGTGAGCAGTTCTTC. Translated: CASSERGVVGEQFF.

J is TRBJ2-3 and V is TRBV2, with 11 positions matching TRBD1. Trimming at V came to 4 bases and at J to 5 bases, leaving 2 bases not matched to a gene. Germline CDR1 reads SNHLY; CDR2 reads FYNNEI. This CDR3 has 14 residues. CDR3: CASSGTGGLDTQYF. CDR3 DNA sequence: TGTGCCAGCAGTGGGACAGGGGGCTTAGATACGCAGTATTTT.

This chain joins TRBV10-3 and TRBJ2-1, with D possibly being TRBD2 (5 bases). This CDR3 has 17 amino acids. V lost 9 bases and J 0 bases, leaving 21 bases between the germline ends. Germline CDR1 and CDR2: ENHRY and SYGVKD. The CDR3 is CAMALRETPSSYNEQFF. In nucleotides, the CDR3 is TGTGCCATGGCACTAAGGGAGACCCCCAGCTCCTACAATGAGCAGTTCTTC.

The gene calls are TRBV6-6 and TRBJ2-7, with TRBD1 matching over 9 bases. There are 16 residues in the CDR3. Germline V gene data show CDR1 as MNHNY and CDR2 as SVGAGI (reference sequence). J lost 2 bases, V lost 2 bases, and 7 bases had no gene match. Here the CDR3 reads CASSYPGQGLPYEQYV. The DNA for the CDR3 is TGTGCCAGCAGTTACCCCGGACAGGGGCTGCCCTACGAGCAGTACGTC.

The CDR3 reads CSVSGTGNTGELFF. The CDR3 bases are TGCAGCGTTTCCGGGACAGGGAACACCGGGGAGCTGTTTTTT. The rearrangement joins TRBV29-1 to TRBJ2-2; 8 bases align to TRBD1. The CDR3 consists of 14 residues. Trimming at V came to 5 bases and at J to 1 base, leaving 3 bases not matched to a gene. Germline values: CDR1 SQVTM, CDR2 ANQGSEA.

The chain couples TRBV5-1 to TRBJ2-1; 11 nucleotides match TRBD1. Per the germline V gene, CDR1 is SGHRS and CDR2 is YFSETQ. V lost 4 bases to trimming and J lost 4 bases; unmatched junction nucleotides: 10. This CDR3 spans 17 amino acids. CDR3 DNA sequence: TGCGCCAGCAGCCCCCCCCCAGGGACAGGGGGGTACAATGAGCAGTTCTTC. This encodes CASSPPPGTGGYNEQFF.

The gene calls are TRBV5-1 and TRBJ2-4; the match to TRBD2 covers 8 bases. Germline CDR1 SGHRS, CDR2 YFSETQ. CDR3 size: 16 residues. V gave up 4 bases and J gave up 2 bases; unmatched junction bases: 8. The CDR3 DNA reads TGCGCCAGCAGCCCCGGCGGGGGGCTGACCAAAAACATTCAGTACTTC. This translates into CASSPGGGLTKNIQYF.

V usage is TRBV7-9 and J usage is TRBJ2-3, with D possibly matching TRBD2 (7 bases). Germline V gives CDR1 SEHNR, CDR2 FQNEAQ (reference sequence). This CDR3 has 14 amino acids. V was trimmed by 1 base and J by 5 bases, leaving 10 bases between them. The CDR3 here is CASSLDGGRDTQYF. Here the CDR3 DNA reads TGTGCCAGCAGCTTAGACGGGGGGCGAGATACGCAGTATTTT.

The rearrangement joins TRBV5-1 to TRBJ1-4; unclear D gene. The CDR3 loop spans 15 amino acids. Germline V gene sequence: CDR1 SGHRS, CDR2 YFSETQ. The germline V and J ends were trimmed by 3 bases and 0 bases, with 9 bases remaining between them. CDR3 DNA sequence: TGCGCCAGCAGCTCCGGTTATACAACTAATGAAAAACTGTTTTTT. It specifies CASSSGYTTNEKLFF.

CDR3 protein: CASSIPGSPLHF. Here the CDR3 DNA reads TGTGCCAGTAGTATACCGGGGTCACCCCTCCACTTT. This chain links TRBV19 with TRBJ1-6; D is uncertain. Trimming stripped 2 bases from V and 10 bases from J, with 6 bases between. Germline CDR1 reads LNHDA; CDR2 reads SQIVND (reference sequence). The CDR3 runs to 12 residues.

The chain is built from TRBV18 and TRBJ1-5; 7 positions match TRBD1. Unmatched junction bases numbered 4, after V lost 4 bases and J lost 4 bases. This CDR3 is 14 amino acids long. The germline V gene encodes CDR1 KGHSH and CDR2 LQKENI. Here the CDR3 DNA reads TGTGCCAGCTCACTCGCCAGGGGGAATCAGCCCCAGCATTTT. This encodes CASSLARGNQPQHF.

The chain uses TRBV2 and TRBJ1-2; D remains ambiguous. Trimming took 4 bases from V and 3 from J, leaving 15 bases between them. Germline CDR1 is SNHLY and CDR2 is FYNNEI. The CDR3 totals 15 residues. The CDR3 nucleotides are TGTGCCAGCAGTGGGCTATCGGGGATGGACTATGGCTACACCTTC. It yields the protein CASSGLSGMDYGYTF.

The V call is TRBV18, the J call TRBJ2-3; a weak D match, TRBD2 (6 bases). V was shortened by 4 bases and J by 0 bases, with 11 bases between the two germline ends. CDR3 length: 15 amino acids. Germline V gene sequence: CDR1 KGHSH, CDR2 LQKENI. CDR3 residues: CASSRRDLSTDTQYF. For the CDR3, the DNA is TGTGCCAGCTCACGGCGGGACCTTAGCACAGATACGCAGTATTTT.

The V and J genes are TRBV4-3 and TRBJ1-2, with 8 bases that match TRBD1. Germline loops: CDR1 LGHNA, CDR2 YSLEER. This CDR3 has 15 residues. V was clipped by 0 bases and J by 4 bases; unmatched bases: 4. CDR3 sequence reads: CASSQDSTGGYGYTF. CDR3 bases: TGCGCCAGCAGCCAAGATAGTACAGGGGGCTATGGCTACACCTTC.

The chain links TRBV27 to TRBJ1-6, with 11 positions matching TRBD1. This CDR3 is built from 14 residues. Germline V lookup: CDR1 MNHEY, CDR2 SMNVEV (reference sequence). V was clipped by 10 bases and J by 10 bases; unmatched bases: 9. Written as DNA, the CDR3 is TGTGCCACCCGGACAGGGGGCAGGAGCTCACCCCTCCACTTT. This translates into CATRTGGRSSPLHF.